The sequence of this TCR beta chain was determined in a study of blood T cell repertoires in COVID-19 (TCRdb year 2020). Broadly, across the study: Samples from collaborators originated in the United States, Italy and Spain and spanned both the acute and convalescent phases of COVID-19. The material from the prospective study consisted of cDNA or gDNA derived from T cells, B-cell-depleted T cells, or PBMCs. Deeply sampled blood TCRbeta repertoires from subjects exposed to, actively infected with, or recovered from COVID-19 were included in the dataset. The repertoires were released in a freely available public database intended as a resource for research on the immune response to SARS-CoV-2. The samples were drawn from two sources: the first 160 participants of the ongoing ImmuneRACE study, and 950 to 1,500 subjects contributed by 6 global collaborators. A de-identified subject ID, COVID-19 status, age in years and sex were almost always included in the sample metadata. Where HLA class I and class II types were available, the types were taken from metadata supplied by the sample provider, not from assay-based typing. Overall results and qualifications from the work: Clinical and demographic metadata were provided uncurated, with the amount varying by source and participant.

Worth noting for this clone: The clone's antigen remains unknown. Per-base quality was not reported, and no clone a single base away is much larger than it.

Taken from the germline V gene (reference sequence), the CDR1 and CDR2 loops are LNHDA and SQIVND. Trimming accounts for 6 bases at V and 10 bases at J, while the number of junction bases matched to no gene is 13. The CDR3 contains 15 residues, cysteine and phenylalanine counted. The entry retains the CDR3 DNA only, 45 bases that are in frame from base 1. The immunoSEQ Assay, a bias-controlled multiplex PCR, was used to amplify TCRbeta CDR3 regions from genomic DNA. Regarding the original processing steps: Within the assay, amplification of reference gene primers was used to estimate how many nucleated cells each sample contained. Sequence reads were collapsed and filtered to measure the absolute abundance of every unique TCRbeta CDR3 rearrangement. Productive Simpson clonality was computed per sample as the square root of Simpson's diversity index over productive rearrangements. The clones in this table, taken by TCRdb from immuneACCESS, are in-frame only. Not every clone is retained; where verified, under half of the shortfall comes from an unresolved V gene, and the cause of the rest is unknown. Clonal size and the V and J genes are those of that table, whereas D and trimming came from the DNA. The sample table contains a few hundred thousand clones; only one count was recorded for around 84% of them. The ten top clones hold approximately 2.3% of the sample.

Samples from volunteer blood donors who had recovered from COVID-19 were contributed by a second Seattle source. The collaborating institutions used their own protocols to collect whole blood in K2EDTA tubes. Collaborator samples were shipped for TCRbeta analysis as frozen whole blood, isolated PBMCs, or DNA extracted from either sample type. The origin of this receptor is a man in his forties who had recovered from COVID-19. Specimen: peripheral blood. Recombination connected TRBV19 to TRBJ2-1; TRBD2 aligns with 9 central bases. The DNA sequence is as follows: TGTGCCAGTAGCCTCCTCCCTAGCGGGATAAAAGAGCAGTTCTTC. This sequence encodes CASSLLPSGIKEQFF. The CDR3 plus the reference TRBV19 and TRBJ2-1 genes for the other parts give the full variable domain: DGGITQSPKYLFRKEGQNVTLSCEQNLNHDAMYWYRQDPGQGLRLIYYSQIVNDFQKGDIAEGYSVSREKKESFPLTVTSAQKNPTAFYLCASSLLPSGIKEQFFGPGTRLTVL.